The 16 T cell receptor beta chains given below trace back to one sample, sequenced in a study of CD8+ T cells in alopecia areata. Treatment reported: oral pan-JAK inhibitor, 5-10 mg twice daily. cDNA prepared by RNA extraction and subsequent reverse transcription served as the template for sequencing. TCRdb keeps only in-frame clones here, not all; method: immunoSEQ multiplex PCR. The table has tens of thousands of clones, 65% seen once; the top ten hold under 25%. Material: CD8+ T cells sorted from blood, obtained at week 4, from a patient treated with tofacitinib. The receptors were sampled from a human donor with alopecia areata.

The chain combines TRBV29-1 with TRBJ2-5; D may be TRBD2 (6 bases). The CDR3 contains 12 residues. CDR1 is SQVTM and CDR2 is ANQGSEA in the germline V gene. V was pared by 4 bases and J by 7 bases, with 13 bases between. CDR3 residues: CSVVGQGGTQYF. In nucleotides, the CDR3 is TGCAGCGTTGTAGGGCAGGGAGGGACCCAGTACTTC. The full variable domain, in which reference TRBV29-1 and TRBJ2-5 provide the parts outside the CDR3, is SAVISQKPSRDICQRGTSLTIQCQVDSQVTMMFWYRQQPGQSLTLIATANQGSEATYESGFVIDKFPISRPNLTFSTLTVSNMSPEDSSIYLCSVVGQGGTQYFGPGTRLLVL.

The V gene is TRBV15, the J gene TRBJ1-5; tentatively, D is TRBD1 (5 bases). Trimming left V 6 bases short and J 7 bases short, with 13 bases between. The CDR3 spans 13 residues. The germline V gene has CDR1 LNHNV and CDR2 YYDKDF (reference sequence). CDR3 amino acids: CATRGGSGQPQHF. The CDR3 nucleotides read TGTGCCACCAGGGGGGGTTCTGGACAGCCCCAGCATTTT.

The chain carries TRBV13 and TRBJ2-1; weak D call: TRBD2 (5 bases). V was cut by 8 bases and J by 8 bases, with 13 bases left in between. This CDR3 spans 12 amino acids. Germline CDR1 reads PRHDT; CDR2 reads FYEKMQ (reference sequence). The CDR3 protein is CASAGGSDEQFF. The CDR3 nucleotides read TGTGCCAGCGCTGGAGGTAGCGATGAGCAGTTCTTC. Full variable domain (rest looked up from reference TRBV13 and TRBJ2-1): AAGVIQSPRHLIKEKRETATLKCYPIPRHDTVYWYQQGPGQDPQFLISFYEKMQSDKGSIPDRFSAQQFSDYHSELNMSSLELGDSALYFCASAGGSDEQFFGPGTRLTVL.

J is TRBJ2-6 and V is TRBV7-2; TRBD1 matches 9 bases. CDR1 and CDR2 from the germline V gene are SGHTA and FQGNSA. Trimming cost V 6 bases and J 2 bases; bases outside gene matches: 2. This CDR3 region has 15 residues. The CDR3: CASRDRGAGANVLTF. The CDR3 DNA is TGTGCCAGCAGGGACAGGGGCGCTGGGGCCAACGTCCTGACTTTC.

This clone qualifies as medium-sized (0.01 to 0.1%). The V call is TRBV7-9, the J call TRBJ2-6; D is undetermined. Germline V gene lookup returns CDR1 SEHNR and CDR2 FQNEAQ (reference sequence). The CDR3 has 16 residues. Trimming removed 2 bases at V and 10 bases at J, with 18 bases between. The CDR3 nucleotides are TGTGCCAGCAGCTTATTGGGTTCGGAGACAATAAACGTCCTGACTTTC. It codes for CASSLLGSETINVLTF. Based on the CDR3 plus reference TRBV7-9 and TRBJ2-6, the full variable domain is DTGVSQNPRHKITKRGQNVTFRCDPISEHNRLYWYRQTLGQGPEFLTYFQNEAQLEKSRLLSDRFSAERPKGSFSTLEIQRTEQGDSAMYLCASSLLGSETINVLTFGAGSRLTVL.

This clone appeared a few times. This chain connects TRBV9 to TRBJ2-1, with D possibly being TRBD1 (5 bases). Trimming left V 2 bases short and J 8 bases short, with 11 bases between. CDR3 length equals 13 residues. Germline CDR1 reads SGDLS; CDR2 reads YYNGEE. CDR3 in amino acids: CASSVQGVDEQFF. CDR3 bases: TGTGCCAGCAGCGTCCAAGGGGTCGATGAGCAGTTCTTC.

The rearrangement joins TRBV30 to TRBJ1-2; D call uncertain. The CDR3 runs to 12 residues. The germline V and J ends were trimmed by 2 bases and 6 bases, with 10 bases remaining between them. Germline V lookup: CDR1 GTSNPN, CDR2 SVGIG (reference sequence). The CDR3 spells CAWSSGSNGYTF. The CDR3 nucleotides are TGTGCCTGGAGTTCCGGATCAAATGGCTACACCTTC. Full variable domain (remainder filled in from reference TRBV30 and TRBJ1-2): SQTIHQWPATLVQPVGSPLSLECTVEGTSNPNLYWYRQAAGRGLQLLFYSVGIGQISSEVPQNLSASRPQDRQFILSSKKLLLSDSGFYLCAWSSGSNGYTFGSGTRLTVV.

The CDR3 DNA reads TGTGCCAGCAGCCAAGACCCGACCGGGACTAGCGGGGGAACTAGCACAGATACGCAGTATTTT. Translating gives CASSQDPTGTSGGTSTDTQYF. This chain connects TRBV4-2 to TRBJ2-3; 14 nucleotides align to TRBD2. Germline trimming cut 0 bases from V and 0 bases from J; bases unmatched to any gene: 11. The V gene's germline CDR1 is LGHNA and CDR2 YNFKEQ. This CDR3 has 21 residues.

The chain recombines TRBV29-1 with TRBJ1-2; unclear D gene. Germline V gene data show CDR1 as SQVTM and CDR2 as ANQGSEA. The CDR3 runs to 12 residues. With 5 bases removed from V and 4 bases from J, the gap between germline ends came to 11 bases. CDR3 amino acids: CSVPRTLYGYTF. DNA of the CDR3: TGCAGCGTTCCCCGGACCCTCTATGGCTACACCTTC.

V usage is TRBV28 and J usage is TRBJ2-7; no clear D. V lost 4 bases, J lost 4 bases, and 5 bases lay in between. Germline CDR1 is MDHEN and CDR2 is SYDVKM. The CDR3 consists of 11 residues. The CDR3 sequence: CASSSGYEQYF. DNA for the CDR3: TGTGCCAGCAGTTCAGGATACGAGCAGTACTTC.

The chain links TRBV13 to TRBJ1-6, with D possibly being TRBD1 (6 bases). Germline V gene sequence: CDR1 PRHDT, CDR2 FYEKMQ (reference sequence). Deletions cut 5 bases from V and 9 bases from J, with 14 bases between. The CDR3 covers 14 residues. The CDR3 DNA reads as TGTGCCAGCAGCACCCGACAGGCTGGTTCACCCCTCCACTTT. It yields the protein CASSTRQAGSPLHF.

The chain combines TRBV29-1 with TRBJ1-2; tentatively, D is TRBD1 (6 bases). Trimming took off 7 bases at V and 4 bases at J, with 16 bases between the two ends. The germline V gene encodes CDR1 SQVTM and CDR2 ANQGSEA. This CDR3 contains 13 residues. CDR3 residues: CSAEGGDLYGYTF. For the CDR3, the DNA is TGCAGCGCCGAGGGGGGGGATCTCTATGGCTACACCTTC.

The chain has TRBV7-8 and TRBJ2-5; 12 bases agree with TRBD2. Looked up from germline, CDR1 is SGHVS and CDR2 is FQNEAQ. The V and J ends lost 7 bases and 5 bases, in that order; junction bases with no gene match: 11. The CDR3 sequence is 16 residues long. The CDR3 here is CASTHWSLAGGETQYF. The CDR3 nucleotides are TGTGCCAGCACCCACTGGTCCCTAGCGGGAGGGGAGACCCAGTACTTC.

J is TRBJ1-2 and V is TRBV29-1; no definite D call. The CDR3 has 12 amino acids. Looked up from germline, CDR1 is SQVTM and CDR2 is ANQGSEA. V lost 4 bases and J lost 3, with 9 bases in between. CDR3 DNA: TGCAGCGTTGTAGCGGCCCACTATGGCTACACCTTC. Protein: CSVVAAHYGYTF.

In DNA form, the CDR3 reads TGCGCCAGCAGCCACAGGCCCTGGTTCTTTAATGAGCAGTTCTTC. It yields the protein CASSHRPWFFNEQFF. The rearrangement joins TRBV4-1 to TRBJ2-1; D unresolved. The CDR3 is 15 residues long. Trimming pared 3 bases from V and 7 bases from J, leaving 16 bases between. The V gene's germline CDR1 is MGHRA and CDR2 YSYEKL.

With respect to this clone: At one end the junction does not follow the germline gene, possibly because of a read error. The chain recombines TRBV29-1 with TRBJ2-7; D is perhaps TRBD1 (5 bases). The CDR3 extends over 10 amino acids. The germline V gene encodes CDR1 SQVTM and CDR2 ANQGSEA. In nucleotides, the CDR3 is TGCAGCGTTGAAGAGGACATACTAATCTTC. It yields the protein CSVEEDILIF.